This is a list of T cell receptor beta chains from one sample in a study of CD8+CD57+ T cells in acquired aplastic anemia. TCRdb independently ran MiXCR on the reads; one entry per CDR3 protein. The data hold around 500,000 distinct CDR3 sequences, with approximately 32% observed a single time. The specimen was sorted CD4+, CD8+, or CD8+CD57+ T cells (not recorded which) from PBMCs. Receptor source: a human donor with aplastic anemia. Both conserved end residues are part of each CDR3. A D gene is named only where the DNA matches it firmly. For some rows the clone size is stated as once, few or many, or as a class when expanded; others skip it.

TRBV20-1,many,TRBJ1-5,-,TGCAGTGCTAGCCCCGAAAAACAGCCCCAGCATTTT,CSASPEKQPQHF
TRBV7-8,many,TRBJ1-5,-,TGTGCCAGCAGCTTCAGACAGGGCAATCAGCCCCAGCATTTT,CASSFRQGNQPQHF
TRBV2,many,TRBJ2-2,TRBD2,TGTGCCAGCAACTTAGCGGGAGTAGGCACCGGGGAGCTGTTTTTT,CASNLAGVGTGELFF
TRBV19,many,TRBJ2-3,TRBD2,TGTGCCAGTAGACTAGCGGGCACAGATACGCAGTATTTT,CASRLAGTDTQYF
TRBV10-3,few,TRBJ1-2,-,TGTGCCGGCAGTTACCTGACAGGATATGGCTACACCTTC,CAGSYLTGYGYTF
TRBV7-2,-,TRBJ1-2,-,TGTGCCAGCAGCCCGGCTAGCGGAGGCTACACCTTC,CASSPASGGYTF
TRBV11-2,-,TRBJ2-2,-,TGTGCCAGGGTGAACACCGGGGAGCTGTTTTTT,CARVNTGELFF
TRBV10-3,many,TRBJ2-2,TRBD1,TGTGCCATCAGGGGGGGATCAGGGGGCGACACCGGGGAGCTGTTTTTT,CAIRGGSGGDTGELFF
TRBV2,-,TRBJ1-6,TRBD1,TGTGCCAGCAATTCCGGACAGGGGAATCATTCACCCCTCCACTTT,CASNSGQGNHSPLHF
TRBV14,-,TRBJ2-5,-,TGTGCCAGCAGCCAGAACTACCTGAGGGCGGAGACCCAGTACTTC,CASSQNYLRAETQYF
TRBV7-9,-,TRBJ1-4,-,TGTGCCAGCAGCTTCCAGACAGTCTTCGAAAAACTGTTTTTT,CASSFQTVFEKLFF
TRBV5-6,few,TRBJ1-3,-,TGTGCCAGCAGCGGAACAGGCTTGAGCTCTGGAAACACCATATATTTT,CASSGTGLSSGNTIYF
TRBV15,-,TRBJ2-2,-,TGTGCCACCAGCAGAGCCGGGGAGCTGTTTTTT,CATSRAGELFF
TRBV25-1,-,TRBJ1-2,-,TGTGCCTGGAGTGTAACCCCCCAATGGCCGGGGAATAGCTATGGCTACACCTTC,CAWSVTPQWPGNSYGYTF
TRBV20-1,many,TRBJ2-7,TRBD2,TGCAGTGCTAGACTCCAGGGACTACCTGTCAGTCAGCAGTACTTC,CSARLQGLPVSQQYF
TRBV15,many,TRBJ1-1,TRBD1,TGTGCCACCAGCAGGCCAGGGGGTTGGAACACTGAAGCTTTCTTT,CATSRPGGWNTEAFF
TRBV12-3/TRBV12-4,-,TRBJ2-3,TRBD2,TGTGCCAGCAGATCTACTAGCGTATCCACAGATACGCAGTATTTT,CASRSTSVSTDTQYF
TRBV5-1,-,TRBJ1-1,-,TGCGCCAGCAGCTTGGGGGGAGCCCCGTTCGACACTGAAGCTTTCTTT,CASSLGGAPFDTEAFF
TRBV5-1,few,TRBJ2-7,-,TGCGCCAGCAGCCAGGGAACTCGCTCCTACGAGCAGTACTTC,CASSQGTRSYEQYF
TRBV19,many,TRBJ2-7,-,TGTGCCAGTAGTATAACCGGGTCCTCCTACGAGCAGTACTTC,CASSITGSSYEQYF
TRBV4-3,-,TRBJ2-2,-,TGCGCCAGCAGCCAAAATGTGGGGACTGGAACCGGGGAGCTGTTTTTT,CASSQNVGTGTGELFF
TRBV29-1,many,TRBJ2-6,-,TGCAGCGTTGAAGATGTCGGCTCTGGGGCCAACGTCCTGACTTTC,CSVEDVGSGANVLTF